This T cell receptor (beta chain) was found in a study of long-term antiretroviral therapy in people with HIV (dated 2022 in TCRdb). Turning to the overall study: The earliest samples were collected roughly a decade before the 2015 WHO recommendation for immediate ART, at a time when ART was usually postponed until CD4 counts fell. A retrospective serial study tested whether ART initiation and durable HIV suppression were associated with changes in peripheral blood TRB repertoire composition and diversity. A total of 192 cryopreserved PBMC samples were contributed to the cohort by 30 adults with confirmed HIV infection, with samples collected serially over a mean of approximately six years (range 1-12). Of the 25 to 30 participants with HIV, some 12 were female. No cross-contamination during QIAcube processing was shown when test extractions of a monoclonal T-cell line were performed alongside some 33 polyclonal samples.

CDR1 and CDR2 are read off the germline V gene as SQVTM and ANQGSEA. Including the terminal cysteine and phenylalanine, the CDR3 comprises 13 residues. Only the CDR3 DNA is retained, 39 bases long and in frame from the first base. V is pared back by 3 bases and J by 1 base, with 9 bases lying between the germline termini. The immunoSEQ hsTCRB v3.0 assay was used at survey level resolution to sequence the TRB variable region. The target sequencing depth for TRB was about 35,000-50,000 T-cell genomes per sample. An Illumina MiSeq with a v3 150-cycle kit was used to sequence the pooled TRB libraries. The original methods were these. Repertoire analysis was performed in R inside a reproducible Nextflow workflow that covered QC, data transformation and analysis. Custom analyses were implemented in LymphoSeq2, an R package for AIRR-Seq data exploration. A few samples that yielded fewer than 5000 total TRB sequences were excluded, so that 200 or so HIV repertoires were analyzed. Among the 180 to 200 HIV repertoires that were kept, roughly 58 were collected before ART initiation and roughly 130 were collected after ART initiation. Each repertoire was downsampled to 5000 TRB nucleotide sequences, and summary statistics were averaged across 100 downsampling iterations. TRB sequences were retained for analysis only if CDR3 regions of at least seven amino acids were present. Diversity was assessed using a clonality score derived from Shannon entropy and using the Gini coefficient. In the repertoire networks, any two of the top 5000 CDR3 amino acid sequences were linked whenever the two sequences differed by an edit distance of one. For TRB CDR3 amino acid sequences, antigen specificity groups and MHC restriction were predicted with GLIPH2. Known CMV, EBV, HIV or tissue antigen associations were flagged by matching CDR3 amino acid sequences against VDJdb and McPAS-TCR. Pre-ART, post-ART and control groups were compared with Wilcoxon signed-rank tests and Holm-Bonferroni correction. TCRdb obtained this table from immuneACCESS and retained in-frame rearrangements with V and J assigned. These tables miss some clones; where compared with another copy, unresolved V genes account for less than half of the shortfall, and the remainder is unexplained. The DNA was the basis for D and trimming; V, J and clone size are from that table. In all, the sample holds over 30,000 clones, and about 98% of those were seen once. The ten largest make up over 1.5% of the sample.

Summary of the overall study and its limitations: A significant increase in TRB diversity was found to be associated with ART initiation, although TRB diversity was observed to remain significantly below that of transplant donor controls even after long-term ART. Inferences about post-ART repertoire changes are limited because no data were available on ART adherence, viral resistance or therapy changes. Owing to limited PBMC availability, only the TCR beta chain was sequenced, without alpha chain pairing. At every time point, the repertoire was dominated by expanded TRB clones first identified before ART initiation, although this dominance fluctuated and, in many PLHIV, declined after ART. CDR3 length ranges in HIV repertoires were narrower than in controls, and network structure suggested an antigen-experienced repertoire with only a slight naive shift after ART. Because pre-ART samples had limited cell numbers, unsorted PBMC were profiled rather than sorted CD4+ and CD8+ T cells. The samples span the years 2004 to 2017, and the ART regimens used at that time may not be as effective as current regimens.

To be included, a participant needed at least one PBMC sample from before ART initiation plus at least two post-ART samples. Every participant with HIV received treatment in the United States of America. Before DNA extraction, cryopreserved samples of about 1-10 million PBMC were thawed and washed. At the time of the earliest PBMC sample, participants with HIV were aged between roughly 20 and 60 years. Per participant, PBMC samples came from 1-4 timepoints prior to ART initiation and 2-8 timepoints following ART initiation, for a median of 7 samples. For every participant, serial HIV viral load, CD4+ T-cell count, ART history and demographic data were obtained. Genomic DNA was extracted from unsorted PBMC with a Qiagen kit on a QIAcube, processed in batches of 12 samples. A remark on this clone: It lacks a known antigen. One base away there is no much larger clone; base qualities are not given.

Material: unsorted PBMCs, obtained 7.6 years after starting antiretroviral therapy. This clonotype was sampled from a young man with HIV. The sequence is built from TRBV29-1 and TRBJ1-1, with TRBD1 as a weak D call on 5 bases. The base sequence is TGCAGCGTTGATTCTAGGGGGAACACTGAAGCTTTCTTT. It specifies CSVDSRGNTEAFF.